This TCR beta chain comes out of a study of OX40 agonist ivuxolimab in advanced cancers. Study summary: Three individuals attained partial responses, comprising one hepatocellular carcinoma case and two cutaneous melanoma cases.

Using immunoSEQ multiplex PCR, the repertoire was profiled, and TCRdb retains in-frame clones only, with some absent. Of about 100,000 clones listed, approximately 90% are singletons. The TCR sequence derives from an adult with an advanced solid tumor such as melanoma, head and neck, liver or kidney cancer. The source was CD4+ or CD8+ T cells sorted from blood, collected in a trial of the OX40 agonist ivuxolimab.

This chain's CDR3 is CAWSHGNGYTF. The CDR3 coding sequence is TGTGCCTGGAGTCACGGGAATGGCTACACCTTC. This rearrangement joins TRBV30 to TRBJ1-2; D is unresolved. Between the trimmed V and J ends, which lost 2 bases and 6 bases, there was a span of 7 bases. Germline V gene sequence: CDR1 GTSNPN, CDR2 SVGIG (reference sequence). The CDR3 consists of 11 residues.